The next 3 T cell receptor beta chains were all read from a single sample in a study of cytomegalovirus exposure and HLA in healthy donors. The study ran its PCR with 60 Vbeta and 13 Jbeta primers. Here immunoSEQ multiplex PCR was the method, and the copy in TCRdb shows in-frame clones only, minus some. The top ten clones hold around 15% of a sample with 110,000 to 150,000 clones, 73% of them seen once. Sequencing was done on a sample of PBMCs. Receptors were obtained from a human donor in good health.

This chain joins TRBV15 and TRBJ1-5; D ambiguous. The CDR3 has 16 residues. Germline assignment: CDR1 LNHNV and CDR2 YYDKDF (reference sequence). Trimming pared 0 bases from V and 5 bases from J, leaving 14 bases between. DNA of the CDR3: TGTGCCACCAGCAGAGATTTATCGGGGAGACATCAGCCCCAGCATTTT. Translation: CATSRDLSGRHQPQHF.

The V and J genes are TRBV28 and TRBJ2-2; TRBD2 matches at 11 bases. CDR1 is MDHEN and CDR2 is SYDVKM in the germline V gene. The CDR3 is made up of 15 amino acids. V dropped 10 bases and J dropped 9; count of bases not matched to a gene: 13. Written as DNA, the CDR3 is TGTGCCATCCGGGGGACTAGCGGCCGAGGGAGGGAGCTGTTTTTT. Translating it yields CAIRGTSGRGRELFF.

CDR3 sequence reads: CASSLRVSGELFF. As DNA, the CDR3 is TGTGCCAGCAGTCTCAGGGTTAGCGGGGAGCTGTTTTTT. V usage is TRBV6-5 and J usage is TRBJ2-2, with TRBD1 as a possible D gene (5 bases). The CDR3 has 13 residues. Germline CDR1 reads MNHEY; CDR2 reads SVGAGI. V lost 5 bases and J lost 7, with 11 bases in between.